The 21 T cell receptor beta chains given below trace back to one sample, sequenced in a study of PD-L1 blockade in urothelial cancer. Assay: immunoSEQ multiplex PCR; the TCRdb copy retains only in-frame clones and omits some. In the table there are about 84,000 clones, around 80% of which are singletons. This material consisted of PBMCs, taken around atezolizumab (anti-PD-L1) treatment. The receptors were gathered from a man aged 65 to 79 with urothelial cancer.

This chain connects TRBV4-2 to TRBJ2-7; 10 positions match TRBD2. Unmatched junction bases numbered 12, after V lost 4 bases and J lost 0 bases. The CDR3 spans 18 residues. Germline CDR1 is LGHNA and CDR2 is YNFKEQ. The DNA of the CDR3 is TGTGCCAGCAGCCCCCCAGGGGCTAGCGGGAGCCCCTCCTACGAGCAGTACTTC. Its protein is CASSPPGASGSPSYEQYF.

This chain uses TRBV7-3 with TRBJ2-2, with D maybe TRBD2 (6 bases). CDR3 length: 15 amino acids. With 5 bases removed from V and 3 bases from J, the gap between germline ends came to 13 bases. Germline CDR1 SGHTA, CDR2 FQGTGA. CDR3: CASSLGTLDTGELFF. The CDR3 bases are TGTGCCAGCAGCCTCGGGACTCTGGACACCGGGGAGCTGTTTTTT. Combining the CDR3 with reference TRBV7-3 and TRBJ2-2 gives the whole variable domain GAGVSQTPSNKVTEKGKYVELRCDPISGHTALYWYRQSLGQGPEFLIYFQGTGAADDSGLPNDRFFAVRPEGSVSTLKIQRTERGDSAVYLCASSLGTLDTGELFFGEGSRLTVL.

The V call is TRBV6-4, the J call TRBJ2-7, with D maybe TRBD2 (6 bases). The CDR3 runs to 14 residues. Germline values: CDR1 MRHNA, CDR2 SNTAGT. Trimming took off 2 bases at V and 6 bases at J, with 14 bases between the two ends. In DNA, the CDR3 is TGTGCCAGCAGTGACCCCGGGAGACGTCTCGAGCAGTACTTC. As protein: CASSDPGRRLEQYF.

The CDR3 DNA reads TGCGCCAGCAGGGGCGGGGTCGTCTCCTACGAGCAGTACTTC. This encodes CASRGGVVSYEQYF. This sequence joins TRBV5-1 and TRBJ2-7, with D perhaps TRBD2 (6 bases). The germline gives CDR1 SGHRS, CDR2 YFSETQ. The CDR3 runs to 14 residues. The V gene lost 5 bases and the J gene lost 0 bases, with 12 bases spanning the gap.

The DNA for the CDR3 is TGTGCCAGCAGCTTAGATAAAAGGGGAGAGACCCAGTACTTC. Translating gives CASSLDKRGETQYF. This sequence joins TRBV11-2 and TRBJ2-5; TRBD1 might be the D (5 bases). The CDR3 contains 14 residues. The germline CDR1 and CDR2 sequences are SGHAT and FQNNGV. V was shortened by 0 bases and J by 4 bases, with 9 bases between the two germline ends.

This clone was seen only a few times. Distinct nucleotide sequences in the sample also encode this CDR3. V usage is TRBV5-6 and J usage is TRBJ2-7; 8 bases map to TRBD1. The CDR3 contains 15 residues. V lost 4 bases, J lost 0 bases, and 6 bases stayed unmatched. Germline V gene data show CDR1 as SGHDT and CDR2 as YYEEEE. The DNA of the CDR3 is TGTGCCAGCAGCCTGGCTGACAGGGGCTCCTACGAGCAGTACTTC. Protein product: CASSLADRGSYEQYF. Filled out from reference TRBV5-6 and TRBJ2-7, the complete variable domain reads DAGVTQSPTHLIKTRGQQVTLRCSPKSGHDTVSWYQQALGQGPQFIFQYYEEEERQRGNFPDRFSGHQFPNYSSELNVNALLLGDSALYLCASSLADRGSYEQYFGPGTRLTVT.

This clone was detected a few times. Other DNA variants within this sample encode the same CDR3. The chain combines TRBV5-1 with TRBJ2-1, with TRBD2 matching over 7 bases. CDR3 length: 15 amino acids. V was pared by 3 bases and J by 4 bases, with 7 bases of the junction left unmatched. CDR1 is SGHRS and CDR2 is YFSETQ in the germline V gene. As DNA, the CDR3 is TGCGCCAGCAGCTCCTCCGGGGGGTCGTACAATGAGCAGTTCTTC. Translated, it gives CASSSSGGSYNEQFF. Complete variable domain (other parts from reference TRBV5-1 and TRBJ2-1): KAGVTQTPRYLIKTRGQQVTLSCSPISGHRSVSWYQQTPGQGLQFLFEYFSETQRNKGNFPGRFSGRQFSNSRSEMNVSTLELGDSALYLCASSSSGGSYNEQFFGPGTRLTVL.

This clone was recorded once. V is TRBV7-2 and J is TRBJ2-3, with TRBD2 identical over 9 bases. Germline values: CDR1 SGHTA, CDR2 FQGNSA. The CDR3 loop spans 16 amino acids. Germline trimming cut 4 bases from V and 2 bases from J; bases unmatched to any gene: 7. The CDR3: CASSYDGGRATDTQYF. The CDR3 DNA sequence: TGTGCCAGCAGCTACGACGGCGGGAGGGCCACAGATACGCAGTATTTT.

This sequence joins TRBV5-1 and TRBJ2-7; D is perhaps TRBD2 (7 bases). CDR3 size: 14 residues. CDR1 is SGHRS and CDR2 is YFSETQ in the germline V gene. The V and J ends lost 5 bases and 8 bases respectively, with 20 bases between them. CDR3 nucleotides: TGCGCCAGCAGAGAGGGGGGGAGTCCCTCTCAGCAGTACTTC. The encoded protein is CASREGGSPSQQYF. Filled out from reference TRBV5-1 and TRBJ2-7, the complete variable domain reads KAGVTQTPRYLIKTRGQQVTLSCSPISGHRSVSWYQQTPGQGLQFLFEYFSETQRNKGNFPGRFSGRQFSNSRSEMNVSTLELGDSALYLCASREGGSPSQQYFGPGTRLTVT.

This chain uses TRBV27 with TRBJ2-7, with a possible D match to TRBD2 (5 bases). Germline CDR1 MNHEY, CDR2 SMNVEV (reference sequence). With 5 bases removed from V and 3 bases from J, the gap between germline ends came to 11 bases. The CDR3 runs 13 residues. CDR3: CASSPPGSYEQYF. The CDR3, as DNA: TGTGCCAGCAGTCCGCCGGGAAGCTACGAGCAGTACTTC.

The chain employs TRBV11-3 and TRBJ2-7, with D possibly TRBD1 on 6 matching bases. This CDR3 spans 17 amino acids. Looked up from germline, CDR1 is SGHNT and CDR2 is YENEEA. V gave up 2 bases and J gave up 5 bases, with 22 bases separating them. CDR3 amino acids: CASSLRTERFSFNEQYF. The CDR3 DNA sequence: TGTGCCAGCAGCTTACGGACAGAACGATTTTCGTTCAACGAGCAGTACTTC.

This clone was counted a single time. V and J are TRBV18 and TRBJ1-2, with D perhaps matching TRBD1 (5 bases). The germline CDR1 and CDR2 sequences are KGHSH and LQKENI. V was shortened by 6 bases and J by 6 bases, with 14 bases between the two germline ends. The CDR3 sequence is 13 residues long. The CDR3 region is CASSPGSMDGYTF. The CDR3 DNA is TGTGCCAGCTCTCCAGGGAGTATGGATGGCTACACCTTC.

This clone has just one count. V gene TRBV5-8 combines with J gene TRBJ1-5, with D possibly matching TRBD1 (5 bases). V lost 5 bases and J lost 2, with 17 bases in between. CDR1 and CDR2 (germline): SGHTS, YDEGEE. This CDR3 is 16 amino acids long. CDR3 nucleotide sequence: TGTGCCAGCAGATCTGACAGTAGGCCCGGCAATCAGCCCCAGCATTTT. Its translation: CASRSDSRPGNQPQHF.

The count of this clone is one. V and J are TRBV7-2 and TRBJ2-5, with TRBD1 matching 7 bases. Germline V gene sequence: CDR1 SGHTA, CDR2 FQGNSA. There are 13 residues in the CDR3. The trim removed 2 bases at V and 5 bases at J, leaving 2 bases unmatched. The CDR3 spells CASSLNRGETQYF. CDR3 bases: TGTGCCAGCAGCTTAAACAGGGGCGAGACCCAGTACTTC.

V and J are TRBV6-1 and TRBJ2-2, with 7 nucleotides matching TRBD2. This CDR3 comprises 15 residues. Germline values: CDR1 MNHNS, CDR2 SASEGT. With 7 bases clipped from V and 4 bases from J, the junction kept 9 bases outside the gene matches. CDR3 region: CASNRREGRTGELFF. The CDR3 nucleotides are TGTGCCAGCAACCGGAGGGAGGGCCGCACCGGGGAGCTGTTTTTT.

The CDR3 here is CASSVVAGSAYNEQFF. The CDR3 coding sequence is TGTGCCAGCAGCGTAGTGGCGGGGAGTGCCTACAATGAGCAGTTCTTC. V is TRBV9 and J is TRBJ2-1; TRBD2 is a possible D gene (6 bases). Trimming stripped 0 bases from V and 2 bases from J, with 12 bases between. CDR1 and CDR2 from the germline V gene are SGDLS and YYNGEE. The CDR3 length is 16 residues.

This chain joins TRBV2 and TRBJ1-2; 7 positions match TRBD1. CDR1 and CDR2 from the germline V gene are SNHLY and FYNNEI. The CDR3 consists of 15 residues. J was trimmed by 9 bases and V by 5 bases; bases with no gene match: 15. The CDR3 loop is CASSPNRGNRGSYTF. CDR3 bases: TGTGCCAGCAGTCCAAACAGGGGCAATCGGGGGAGCTACACCTTC.

This clone was picked up one time. CDR3 protein: CASSRTGIQETQYF. The CDR3 DNA sequence: TGTGCCAGCTCACGGACAGGGATCCAAGAGACCCAGTACTTC. The J gene is TRBJ2-5, the V gene TRBV18; 8 bases fit TRBD1. The J segment lost 1 base and the V segment lost 4 bases, leaving 2 bases of the junction unmatched. Germline V gene sequence: CDR1 KGHSH, CDR2 LQKENI. The CDR3 extends over 14 amino acids.

The gene calls are TRBV15 and TRBJ2-1; 9 nucleotides line up with TRBD1. CDR1 and CDR2 (germline): LNHNV, YYDKDF (reference sequence). The V and J ends lost 5 bases and 5 bases, in that order; junction bases with no gene match: 4. This CDR3 contains 14 residues. The DNA of the CDR3 is TGTGCCACCAGCCCCAGGGACAGGGACAATGAGCAGTTCTTC. Amino acid sequence: CATSPRDRDNEQFF.

The chain recombines TRBV6-1 with TRBJ2-6; D possibly corresponds to TRBD1 (6 bases). Between the trimmed V and J ends, which lost 3 bases and 0 bases, there was a span of 12 bases. This CDR3 has 17 amino acids. Germline V gives CDR1 MNHNS, CDR2 SASEGT. The CDR3 loop reads CASSEGHDFSGANVLTF. DNA of the CDR3: TGTGCCAGCAGTGAGGGACATGACTTCTCTGGGGCCAACGTCCTGACTTTC.

The rearrangement uses TRBV2 and TRBJ1-1, with a tentative D call TRBD1 (6 bases). The CDR3 totals 15 residues. Germline V gene lookup returns CDR1 SNHLY and CDR2 FYNNEI. The V end was cut by 2 bases, the J end by 1 base, with 11 bases between. The CDR3 loop reads CASSEIGGANTEAFF. The CDR3, as DNA: TGTGCCAGCAGTGAAATTGGGGGGGCGAACACTGAAGCTTTCTTT. The entire variable domain, with the rest obtained from reference TRBV2 and TRBJ1-1, is as follows: EPEVTQTPSHQVTQMGQEVILRCVPISNHLYFYWYRQILGQKVEFLVSFYNNEISEKSEIFDDQFSVERPDGSNFTLKIRSTKLEDSAMYFCASSEIGGANTEAFFGQGTRLTVV.